Shown below are 20 T cell receptor beta chains from a single sample sequenced in a study of regulatory T cells in long-lasting Graves disease (dated by TCRdb to about 2021). The library was built by means of multiplex PCR. The data were produced on an Illumina HiSeq 4000. CDR3 regions were amplified by Arm-PCR with iRepertoire HTBI primers to construct TCR beta libraries. TCRdb itself trimmed the public reads at Q25 with fastp, ran MiXCR and retained productive beta chains. Each record represents a unique CDR3 protein, reported with the most common genes and DNA among its rows. For this sample the table gives around 230,000 distinct CDR3 sequences, of which 15% to 20% were detected only once. Jointly, the top ten make up more than 20% of the sample. The sample's time point label, in plain terms: newly diagnosed GD, antithyroid drugs for less than 3 months. For both TCR sequencing and RNA sequencing, RNA was extracted from PBMCs in TRIzol.

The specimen comprised peripheral blood mononuclear cells (PBMCs), sampled at new diagnosis, from a patient treated with antithyroid drugs. The receptors stem from a female donor with Graves disease.

This clonotype was observed at least ten times. The V call is TRBV11-2, the J call TRBJ1-1, with D possibly TRBD1 on 6 matching bases. There are 14 residues in the CDR3. V was pared by 5 bases and J by 6 bases, with 16 bases between. The germline CDR1 and CDR2 sequences are SGHAT and FQNNGV. Here the CDR3 DNA reads TGTGCCAGCAGCCTCCTCGGGGGGGGCGCTGAAGCTTTCTTT. Its translation is CASSLLGGGAEAFF.

This clonotype has ten or more counts. The chain recombines TRBV18 with TRBJ2-3; weak D call: TRBD2 (6 bases). This CDR3 contains 17 residues. Germline-derived CDR1 and CDR2 are KGHSH and LQKENI. V was clipped by 5 bases and J by 0 bases, with 18 bases between them. The CDR3 loop is CASSSSIGGGSTDTQYF. CDR3 nucleotides: TGTGCCAGCTCATCCTCGATTGGAGGAGGGAGCACAGATACGCAGTATTTT.

This clonotype was seen more than once but under ten times. The chain carries TRBV19 and TRBJ2-1; D may be TRBD2 (6 bases). Germline V CDR1 and CDR2: LNHDA, SQIVND (reference sequence). There are 17 residues in the CDR3. V dropped 10 bases and J dropped 4 bases, with 26 bases sitting between them. Here the CDR3 DNA reads TGTGCCACCTACCCTCGGTCGGGAGAAAGGATTTACAATGAGCAGTTCTTC. Encoded protein: CATYPRSGERIYNEQFF.

This clonotype was found many times. J is TRBJ1-1 and V is TRBV3-1; no clear D. This CDR3 region has 12 residues. Germline V gene data show CDR1 as LGHDT and CDR2 as YNNKEL (reference sequence). Deletions cut 2 bases from V and 0 bases from J, with 1 base between. The CDR3 region is CASSQMNTEAFF. CDR3 bases: TGTGCCAGCAGCCAAATGAACACTGAAGCTTTCTTT.

Points on this clonotype: A read error is likely here: a far larger clone is one base away. This rearrangement joins TRBV30 to TRBJ2-5, with TRBD2 matching 8 bases. Per germline, CDR1 GTSNPN and CDR2 SVGIG (reference sequence). The CDR3 runs to 15 residues. V trimming: 0 bases; J trimming: 11 bases; junction bases outside the gene matches: 14. CDR3: CAWSVRLAPKNEQYF. The CDR3 bases are TGTGCCTGGAGTGTTCGACTAGCGCCGAAGAATGAGCAGTACTTC.

The sample holds many counts of this clonotype. The chain employs TRBV19 and TRBJ1-1, with 10 bases lining up with TRBD1. CDR1 and CDR2 (germline): LNHDA, SQIVND (reference sequence). V lost 4 bases to trimming and J lost 1 base; unmatched junction nucleotides: 6. CDR3 length equals 16 residues. The CDR3 sequence: CASSNRQGARNTEAFF. The CDR3 DNA reads as TGTGCCAGTAGTAACCGACAGGGGGCGCGGAACACTGAAGCTTTCTTT.

This clonotype was seen repeatedly, ten times or more. The genes are TRBV18 and TRBJ1-1; 11 bases map to TRBD1. Germline lookup yields CDR1 KGHSH and CDR2 LQKENI. There are 17 residues in the CDR3. V shed 2 bases, J shed 0 bases, and the junction held 5 bases outside the gene matches. CDR3 loop: CASSPRDRGTLNTEAFF. CDR3 in DNA: TGTGCCAGCTCACCAAGGGACAGGGGGACTTTGAACACTGAAGCTTTCTTT.

The V gene is TRBV7-9, the J gene TRBJ2-3; D uncertain. V was trimmed by 2 bases and J by 3 bases, leaving 12 bases between them. CDR3 length: 15 amino acids. Per the germline V gene, CDR1 is SEHNR and CDR2 is FQNEAQ (reference sequence). CDR3 residues: CASSLRILLTDTQYF. The DNA of the CDR3 is TGTGCCAGCAGCTTAAGGATCTTGTTGACAGATACGCAGTATTTT.

This clonotype was counted ten times or more. The chain joins TRBV12-3 or TRBV12-4 to TRBJ1-1; D perhaps matches TRBD1 (5 bases). V dropped 6 bases and J dropped 7 bases, with 15 bases sitting between them. This CDR3 spans 13 amino acids. The CDR3 region has the DNA TGTGCCAGCAGGTTCGGGGGGGGAATTGAAGCTTTCTTT. It specifies CASRFGGGIEAFF.

This clonotype has a count of ten or more. The chain is built from TRBV2 and TRBJ1-2, with unresolved D. The V and J ends lost 5 bases and 3 bases respectively, with 10 bases between them. Germline V gene data show CDR1 as SNHLY and CDR2 as FYNNEI. CDR3 size: 13 residues. CDR3 in amino acids: CASSRARDYGYTF. The CDR3 DNA reads TGTGCCAGCAGTAGGGCGCGAGACTATGGCTACACCTTC.

The chain employs TRBV15 and TRBJ1-1; D is possibly TRBD1 (5 bases). The CDR3 contains 17 residues. In germline, CDR1 is LNHNV, CDR2 YYDKDF (reference sequence). V lost 5 bases, J lost 11 bases, and 30 bases lay in between. CDR3 sequence: CATSDSNAGTRYKGAFF. The CDR3 nucleotides read TGTGCCACCAGCGATTCAAATGCTGGGACCCGCTATAAGGGGGCTTTCTTT.

This clonotype was observed a handful of times. The gene calls are TRBV12-3 or TRBV12-4 and TRBJ2-1; D remains ambiguous. Trimming stripped 6 bases from V and 8 bases from J, with 8 bases between. The CDR3 is 11 amino acids. Written as DNA, the CDR3 is TGTGCCAGCAGCCGCTTGGATGAGCAGTTCTTC. This gives the protein CASSRLDEQFF.

This clonotype was detected ten times or more. This chain uses TRBV25-1 with TRBJ1-4; a possible D gene is TRBD1 (6 bases). The V gene's germline CDR1 is MGHDK and CDR2 SYGVNS. This CDR3 is built from 14 residues. V lost 8 bases to trimming and J lost 7 bases, with 17 bases between them. The CDR3 nucleotides are TGTGCCAGCTGCATGGGGGGCGCGGGTGAAAAACTGTTTTTT. It codes for CASCMGGAGEKLFF.

This clonotype was seen many times. The chain couples TRBV7-9 to TRBJ2-1, with D possibly TRBD2 on 5 matching bases. V was shortened by 11 bases and J by 2 bases, with 13 bases between the two germline ends. Germline loops: CDR1 SEHNR, CDR2 FQNEAQ (reference sequence). There are 13 residues in the CDR3. The CDR3 here is CASLKGAYNEQFF. The CDR3 region has the DNA TGTGCCTCGTTGAAGGGAGCCTACAATGAGCAGTTCTTC.

This clonotype was detected ten times or more. V and J are TRBV30 and TRBJ1-1; 9 bases line up with TRBD1. J was trimmed by 1 base and V by 6 bases; bases with no gene match: 9. This CDR3 region has 15 residues. Germline V gene data show CDR1 as GTSNPN and CDR2 as SVGIG (reference sequence). The CDR3 DNA sequence: TGTGCCTGTCATAAACAGGGGGCAACGAACACTGAAGCTTTCTTT. As protein: CACHKQGATNTEAFF. Drawing the rest from reference TRBV30 and TRBJ1-1, the complete variable domain is SQTIHQWPATLVQPVGSPLSLECTVEGTSNPNLYWYRQAAGRGLQLLFYSVGIGQISSEVPQNLSASRPQDRQFILSSKKLLLSDSGFYLCACHKQGATNTEAFFGQGTRLTVV.

This clonotype has only one observation. One base away lies a much larger clone, so this may be a sequencing read error. This chain connects TRBV7-2 to TRBJ2-1; D might be TRBD2 (6 bases). CDR1 and CDR2 (germline): SGHTA, FQGNSA. CDR3 length: 12 residues. Trimming took off 2 bases at V and 12 bases at J, with 11 bases between the two ends. The CDR3, as DNA: TGTGCCAGCAGCTTACTCGGGACTGGGCAGTTCTTC. It is translated as CASSLLGTGQFF.

This clonotype was found a few times. A much larger clonotype is one base distant, so this may be a read error. This rearrangement joins TRBV12-3 or TRBV12-4 to TRBJ2-2; TRBD2 might be the D (6 bases). The CDR3 is made up of 15 amino acids. The CDR3 bases are TGTGCCAGCAGTTTCCAGGTCCGAGGCACCGGGGGGCTGTTTTTT. It translates to CASSFQVRGTGGLFF.

In its sample, this clonotype was seen many times. The chain combines TRBV5-5 with TRBJ1-2; D uncertain. The CDR3 has 15 residues. In germline, CDR1 is SGHKS, CDR2 YYEKEE (reference sequence). The ends were cut back, 1 base at V and 3 bases at J, with 13 bases in the middle. The CDR3 bases are TGTGCCAGCAGCTTGACAGCCGGAGGGTACTATGGCTACACCTTC. Protein product: CASSLTAGGYYGYTF.

This clonotype was seen ten or more times. The genes are TRBV4-1 and TRBJ2-2; 7 bases agree with TRBD2. Germline loops: CDR1 MGHRA, CDR2 YSYEKL. CDR3 size: 15 residues. The V gene end was trimmed by 2 bases and the J gene end by 0 bases; junction bases not matched to a gene: 0. CDR3 region: CASSQSGTNTGELFF. As DNA, the CDR3 is TGCGCCAGCAGCCAAAGCGGGACGAACACCGGGGAGCTGTTTTTT.

The sample holds many counts of this clonotype. This sequence joins TRBV13 and TRBJ2-6; 12 nucleotides line up with TRBD2. Germline CDR1 is PRHDT and CDR2 is FYEKMQ (reference sequence). The junction had 5 bases not matched to a gene; V was cut back by 2 bases and J by 3 bases. The CDR3 covers 18 residues. In DNA, the CDR3 is TGTGCCAGCAGCTTACTTCTAGCGGGAGGGCTTGGGGCCAACGTCCTGACTTTC. This sequence encodes CASSLLLAGGLGANVLTF.